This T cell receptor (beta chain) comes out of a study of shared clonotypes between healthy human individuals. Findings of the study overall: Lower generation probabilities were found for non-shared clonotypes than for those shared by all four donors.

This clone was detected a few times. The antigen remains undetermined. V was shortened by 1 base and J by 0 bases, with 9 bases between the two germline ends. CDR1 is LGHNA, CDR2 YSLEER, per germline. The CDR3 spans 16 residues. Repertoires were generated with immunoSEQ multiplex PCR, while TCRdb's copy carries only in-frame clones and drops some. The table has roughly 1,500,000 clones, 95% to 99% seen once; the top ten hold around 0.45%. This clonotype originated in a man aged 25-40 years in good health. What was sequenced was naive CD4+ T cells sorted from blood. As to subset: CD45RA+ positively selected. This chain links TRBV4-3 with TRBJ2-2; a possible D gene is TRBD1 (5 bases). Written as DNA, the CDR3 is TGCGCCAGCAGCCAAGGATCCAGGGCGAACACCGGGGAGCTGTTTTTT. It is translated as CASSQGSRANTGELFF.